These 29 T cell receptor beta chains came from one sample sequenced in a study of T cells in women clearing cervical HPV infection. Generated by immunoSEQ multiplex PCR, the TCRdb table keeps only in-frame clones and is missing some. This sample contains about 32,000 clones. The specimen sequenced was blood buffy coat. These receptors all come from a woman aged 18 to 75 with a cervical HPV16 infection that either progressed to CIN3+ or cleared (not recorded which).

Regarding this clone: The sequenced fragment ends 3 residues before the CDR3 boundary, so the rest is inferred from the germline J gene. V is TRBV6-2 or TRBV6-3 and J is TRBJ1-6, with 8 bases matching TRBD1. V trimming: 1 base; J trimming: 7 bases; junction bases outside the gene matches: 6. Germline V gene lookup returns CDR1 MNHEY and CDR2 SVGEGT. This CDR3 has 16 residues. CDR3 amino acids: CASSYLRRQGNSPLHF. CDR3 bases read: TGTGCCAGCAGTTACTTACGGAGACAGGGGAATTCACCC.

For this clone: The read terminates 3 residues before the CDR3 end, so the remaining end is supplied by the germline J gene. The rearrangement uses TRBV7-8 and TRBJ2-5; D is possibly TRBD1 (5 bases). This CDR3 has 14 residues. Trimming shortened V by 5 bases and J by 2 bases, and 12 bases separated the two germline ends. CDR1 is SGHVS, CDR2 FQNEAQ, per germline. The sequenced part of the CDR3 DNA is TGTGCCAGCAGCCAGAACAGGATTCAAGAGACC. This gives the protein CASSQNRIQET. The whole CDR3 region reads CASSQNRIQETQYF.

With regard to this clone: The sequence runs out 3 residues before the end of the CDR3; the remainder is reconstructed from the germline J gene. This chain links TRBV19 with TRBJ1-2; D might be TRBD1 (6 bases). CDR3 size: 13 residues. Germline values: CDR1 LNHDA, CDR2 SQIVND (reference sequence). CDR3 protein: CASNSGGAHDYTF. Partial CDR3 DNA: TGTGCCAGTAATAGCGGGGGGGCCCATGAC.

In the case of this clone: The read falls 3 residues short of the CDR3 end, and the missing part is taken from the germline J gene. The V and J genes are TRBV6-1 and TRBJ2-4, with D possibly being TRBD1 (5 bases). CDR3 length: 17 residues. Looked up from germline, CDR1 is MNHNS and CDR2 is SASEGT. The V end was cut by 2 bases, the J end by 3 bases, with 17 bases between. The CDR3 spells CASSEYRTPTSKNIQYF. CDR3 DNA (partial): TGTGCCAGCAGTGAATACCGGACACCAACCAGCAAAAACATT.

As to this clone: The sequence runs out 3 residues before the end of the CDR3; the remainder is reconstructed from the germline J gene. This chain joins TRBV30 and TRBJ2-1; TRBD1 matches at 9 bases. CDR1 and CDR2 (germline): GTSNPN, SVGIG (reference sequence). The junction had 13 bases not matched to a gene; V was cut back by 2 bases and J by 8 bases. The CDR3 spans 16 residues. Here the CDR3 reads CAWSYFPGQGGDEQFF. The sequenced CDR3 bases are TGTGCCTGGAGTTACTTCCCGGGACAGGGAGGGGATGAG.

Concerning this clone: The CDR3 extends 3 residues past the end of the read, so its final part is completed from the germline J gene. The chain couples TRBV29-1 to TRBJ2-7; a possible D gene is TRBD1 (6 bases). The V gene's germline CDR1 is SQVTM and CDR2 ANQGSEA. V lost 7 bases to trimming and J lost 0 bases, with 19 bases between them. The CDR3 sequence is 15 residues long. The DNA read from the CDR3 is TGCAGCGCAACCGCAGGGGCCCTTAGCTCCTACGAG. Its translation is CSATAGALSSYE. In full, the CDR3 reads CSATAGALSSYEQYF.

About this clone itself: The CDR3 end lies 3 residues beyond the end of the read and is filled in from the germline J gene. This chain connects TRBV19 to TRBJ2-7; 10 bases are a match to TRBD1. V shed 11 bases, J shed 3 bases, and the junction held 4 bases outside the gene matches. Germline V gene data show CDR1 as LNHDA and CDR2 as SQIVND (reference sequence). CDR3 length: 12 residues. The DNA read from the CDR3 is TGTGCCTCGGGACAGGGGAACTACGAG. Translated: CASGQGNYE. From start to end, the CDR3 is CASGQGNYEQYF.

Details on this clone: One end of the junction is discordant with germline, which a read error may explain. The sequenced fragment ends 3 residues before the CDR3 boundary, so the rest is inferred from the germline J gene. The identical CDR3 is also encoded by other nucleotide sequences in the sample. The V gene is TRBV18, the J gene TRBJ1-3, with D possibly being TRBD1 (5 bases). Germline CDR1 KGHSH, CDR2 LQKENI. The CDR3 is 17 amino acids. The covered CDR3 bases are TGTGCCAGCTCACCACGGACGCAGGGTGCCTCTGGAAACACG. It yields the protein CASSPRTQGASGNT. The full-length CDR3 reads as CASSPRTQGASGNTIYF.

The CDR3 loop is CASSDWTVGDTQYF. The sequenced part of the CDR3 DNA is TGTGCCAGCAGTGATTGGACAGTAGGGGATACG. The rearrangement uses TRBV2 and TRBJ2-3; possible D gene TRBD1, 6 bases. The sequenced fragment ends 3 residues before the CDR3 boundary, so the rest is inferred from the germline J gene. Trimming cost V 3 bases and J 6 bases, with 13 bases left between them. The germline CDR1 and CDR2 sequences are SNHLY and FYNNEI. There are 14 residues in the CDR3.

With regard to this clone: Its ends do not fully match the called genes, so a read error is possible. Read sequence stops 3 residues before the CDR3 end, and the germline J gene provides the missing end. This sequence joins TRBV4-2 and TRBJ2-3, with a weak D call TRBD2 (6 bases). From germline, CDR1 is LGHNA and CDR2 YNFKEQ. CDR3 length equals 15 residues. The CDR3 loop reads CASSQETGLVGTQYF. CDR3 DNA (partial): TGCGCCAGCAGCCAAGAGACGGGACTGGTGGGAACG.

In regard to this clone: The read finishes 3 residues shy of the CDR3 end, and the germline J gene is used to complete it. J is TRBJ1-5 and V is TRBV19; no firm D call. This CDR3 contains 16 residues. V gave up 1 base and J gave up 2 bases, with 12 bases separating them. The V gene's germline CDR1 is LNHDA and CDR2 SQIVND (reference sequence). The CDR3 region is CASSIVHGLGNQPQHF. CDR3 bases read: TGTGCCAGTAGTATAGTCCACGGACTGGGCAATCAGCCC.

With regard to this clone: The DNA ends 3 residues before the CDR3 does, and the rest of the CDR3 is filled in from the germline J gene. V and J are TRBV30 and TRBJ1-3; D call uncertain. CDR3 length: 11 amino acids. The ends were cut back, 5 bases at V and 2 bases at J, with 4 bases in the middle. Germline-derived CDR1 and CDR2 are GTSNPN and SVGIG (reference sequence). This CDR3 is CAWSAGNTIYF. The DNA read from the CDR3 is TGTGCCTGGTCGGCTGGAAACACC. The full variable domain, with the rest looked up from reference TRBV30 and TRBJ1-3, is SQTIHQWPATLVQPVGSPLSLECTVEGTSNPNLYWYRQAAGRGLQLLFYSVGIGQISSEVPQNLSASRPQDRQFILSSKKLLLSDSGFYLCAWSAGNTIYFGEGSWLTVV.

Comments on this clone: The read is 3 residues too short to cover the CDR3 end, so that end is filled in from the germline J gene. This sequence joins TRBV5-1 and TRBJ2-2; 9 nucleotides match TRBD2. V trimming: 6 bases; J trimming: 0 bases; junction bases outside the gene matches: 3. Germline V gives CDR1 SGHRS, CDR2 YFSETQ. The CDR3 covers 15 residues. The CDR3 reads CASNLAGANTGELFF. Partial CDR3 DNA: TGCGCCAGCAATTTAGCGGGGGCGAACACCGGGGAG.

In the case of this clone: The read ends 3 residues early relative to the CDR3; the germline J gene fills the gap. The V gene is TRBV18, the J gene TRBJ1-1; D is unclear. This CDR3 has 13 residues. The germline gives CDR1 KGHSH, CDR2 LQKENI. Between the trimmed V and J ends, which lost 5 bases and 0 bases, there was a span of 7 bases. CDR3 amino acids: CASSNTVNTEAFF. The CDR3 bases that were read are TGTGCCAGCTCAAACACCGTGAACACTGAA.

CDR3 DNA (partial): TGTGCCAGTAGTCAGGACTCCTCCTACAATGAG. Translating gives CASSQDSSYNE. The CDR3 as a whole reads CASSQDSSYNEQFF. The V gene is TRBV19, the J gene TRBJ2-1; the D gene is possibly TRBD2 (5 bases). The observed sequence ends 3 residues before the CDR3 terminus, with the missing tail filled in from the germline J gene. Germline V gives CDR1 LNHDA, CDR2 SQIVND (reference sequence). The CDR3 length is 14 residues. Trimming took 5 bases from V and 0 from J, leaving 8 bases between them.

In the case of this clone: Its ends do not fully match the called genes, so a read error is possible. The read comes to an end 3 residues before the CDR3 does, leaving the germline J gene to fill in the end. Other nucleotide sequences in the sample specify the same CDR3. The V and J genes are TRBV7-9 and TRBJ1-3; no clear D. This CDR3 comprises 15 residues. The V gene's germline CDR1 is SEHNR and CDR2 FQNEAQ (reference sequence). CDR3: CASSVDGLSGNTIYF. Incomplete CDR3 DNA: TGTGCCAGCAGCGTAGACGGACTCTCTGGAAACACA.

On this clone: One end of the junction varies from germline; a read error may be responsible. The missing CDR3 end, 3 residues past where the read stops, is filled in from the germline J gene. The chain uses TRBV4-2 and TRBJ2-3, with 14 bases identical to TRBD2. Germline assignment: CDR1 LGHNA and CDR2 YNFKEQ. The length of the CDR3 is 18 residues. Incomplete CDR3 DNA: TGCGCCAGCAGCCCCGTGACTAGCGGGGGGGCCCAGACAGATACG. Its protein is CASSPVTSGGAQTDT. The whole CDR3 reads CASSPVTSGGAQTDTQYF.

Notes on this clone: From the germline J gene comes the end of the CDR3, since the read stops 3 residues before it. The rearrangement links TRBV18 to TRBJ1-1; 8 nucleotides agree with TRBD1. The CDR3 consists of 17 residues. V shed 6 bases and J 4 bases; nucleotides not matched to a gene: 16. Germline loops: CDR1 KGHSH, CDR2 LQKENI. CDR3 protein: CASSQLQGGMIGTEAFF. Incomplete CDR3 DNA: TGTGCCAGCTCCCAATTACAGGGGGGCATGATTGGCACTGAA. Together with reference TRBV18 and TRBJ1-1, the CDR3 gives the full variable domain: NAGVMQNPRHLVRRRGQEARLRCSPMKGHSHVYWYRQLPEEGLKFMVYLQKENIIDESGMPKERFSAEFPKEGPSILRIQQVVRGDSAAYFCASSQLQGGMIGTEAFFGQGTRLTVV.

On this clone: The read ends 3 residues shy of where the CDR3 ends; the end is completed using the germline J gene. This chain connects TRBV5-4 to TRBJ1-1; possible D gene TRBD1, 6 bases. Trimming removed 5 bases at V and 2 bases at J, with 19 bases between. CDR1 SGHNT and CDR2 YYREEE come from the germline V gene (reference sequence). There are 16 residues in the CDR3. The CDR3 spells CASSLGPEGVNTEAFF. CDR3 DNA (partial): TGTGCCAGCAGTCTGGGGCCCGAGGGGGTTAACACTGAA. Full variable domain (missing parts from reference TRBV5-4 and TRBJ1-1): ETGVTQSPTHLIKTRGQQVTLRCSSQSGHNTVSWYQQALGQGPQFIFQYYREEENGRGNFPPRFSGLQFPNYSSELNVNALELDDSALYLCASSLGPEGVNTEAFFGQGTRLTVV.

A note on this clone: The CDR3 is cut off 3 residues early in the read; its end comes from the germline J gene. The rearrangement uses TRBV19 and TRBJ2-1; a weak D match, TRBD1 (6 bases). This CDR3 is built from 15 residues. The germline V gene has CDR1 LNHDA and CDR2 SQIVND (reference sequence). V lost 4 bases to trimming and J lost 6 bases, with 16 bases between them. CDR3 protein: CASSTPTGLGNEQFF. The covered CDR3 bases are TGTGCCAGTAGTACACCAACAGGGTTGGGCAATGAG.

In the case of this clone: The CDR3 end lies 3 residues beyond the end of the read and is filled in from the germline J gene. This rearrangement joins TRBV19 to TRBJ2-1; 10 bases are shared with TRBD2. The length of the CDR3 is 16 residues. The germline gives CDR1 LNHDA, CDR2 SQIVND (reference sequence). V gave up 5 bases and J gave up 4 bases; unmatched junction bases: 8. Here the CDR3 reads CASSADRTSGYNEQFF. The CDR3 DNA, read in part, is TGTGCCAGTAGTGCAGACCGGACTAGCGGTTACAATGAG.

Remarks on this clone: Sequencing ends 3 residues short of the CDR3 end; the germline J gene provides the rest. The rearrangement links TRBV7-2 to TRBJ1-6; D is possibly TRBD1 (5 bases). The CDR3 has 15 residues. Germline V gene sequence: CDR1 SGHTA, CDR2 FQGNSA. Trimming removed 1 base at V and 9 bases at J, with 13 bases between. The CDR3 spells CASSLVAGKSSPLHF. CDR3 bases read: TGTGCCAGCAGCTTAGTTGCAGGGAAGAGTTCACCC.

About this clone: The read finishes 3 residues shy of the CDR3 end, and the germline J gene is used to complete it. This chain joins TRBV14 and TRBJ2-7, with D maybe TRBD2 (6 bases). This CDR3 contains 15 residues. V lost 8 bases and J lost 1, with 18 bases in between. Germline values: CDR1 SGHDN, CDR2 FVKESK. The CDR3 loop is CASSSWDSTSYEQYF. CDR3 bases read: TGTGCCAGCTCTTCTTGGGACTCTACGTCCTACGAG.

As to this clone: The CDR3 end is not reached by the read, which stops 3 residues before it; the germline J gene fills it in. This chain links TRBV20-1 with TRBJ2-7, with TRBD2 matching over 8 bases. The CDR3 is made up of 14 amino acids. The germline V gene encodes CDR1 DFQATT and CDR2 SNEGSKA (reference sequence). Trimming took 5 bases from V and 2 from J; bases not matched to a gene: 8. CDR3 bases read: TGCAGTGCTGCCGCGGGGGGACGCACCTACGAG. Its protein product is CSAAAGGRTYE. The CDR3, in full, reads CSAAAGGRTYEQYF.

A note on this clone: The CDR3 is cut off 3 residues early in the read; its end comes from the germline J gene. The V gene is TRBV20-1, the J gene TRBJ1-5; no definite D call. With 6 bases removed from V and 2 bases from J, the gap between germline ends came to 14 bases. Per the germline V gene, CDR1 is DFQATT and CDR2 is SNEGSKA (reference sequence). CDR3 size: 14 residues. CDR3 protein: CSAPSTGGNQPQHF. The covered CDR3 bases are TGCAGTGCCCCCTCGACGGGTGGCAATCAGCCC.

Turning to this clone: Read sequence stops 3 residues before the CDR3 end, and the germline J gene provides the missing end. The chain combines TRBV19 with TRBJ2-3; 9 bases agree with TRBD1. Per the germline V gene, CDR1 is LNHDA and CDR2 is SQIVND (reference sequence). The ends lost 0 bases at V and 4 bases at J; junction bases unmatched: 2. The CDR3 sequence is 15 residues long. The covered CDR3 bases are TGTGCCAGTAGTATAGAGCGGACAGGGGCAGATACG. Protein sequence: CASSIERTGADT. The full-length CDR3 reads as CASSIERTGADTQYF.

CDR3 DNA (partial): TGTGCCAGCAGCTTCGGGGGGAATCAGCCC. Its translation is CASSFGGNQP. The CDR3 in full is CASSFGGNQPQHF. The chain links TRBV7-9 to TRBJ1-5, with a possible D match to TRBD1 (5 bases). The read ends 3 residues before the CDR3 terminus; that terminus is restored from the germline J gene. Germline V gives CDR1 SEHNR, CDR2 FQNEAQ (reference sequence). V lost 3 bases and J lost 4, with 7 bases in between. The CDR3 is 13 amino acids.

Points on this clone: The junction shows a germline mismatch at one end, possibly a read error. The CDR3 end is not reached by the read, which stops 3 residues before it; the germline J gene fills it in. V and J are TRBV4-2 and TRBJ2-1, with 9 bases aligning to TRBD1. The germline V gene has CDR1 LGHNA and CDR2 YNFKEQ. The CDR3 runs to 15 residues. CDR3 loop: CASSQHRGRKNEQFF. The DNA read from the CDR3 is TGCGCCAGCAGCCAACACAGGGGGCGAAAGAATGAG.

With respect to this clone: The read is 3 residues too short to cover the CDR3 end, so that end is filled in from the germline J gene. The gene calls are TRBV10-2 and TRBJ2-2, with 7 bases aligning to TRBD1. Germline lookup yields CDR1 WSHSY and CDR2 SAAADI. The CDR3 covers 15 residues. Trimming took 4 bases from V and 4 from J; bases not matched to a gene: 6. The CDR3 protein is CASSVWDRSTGELFF. The part of the CDR3 DNA that was read is TGCGCCAGCAGTGTTTGGGACAGATCCACCGGGGAG.